Below, one T cell receptor beta chain is given with its context. Its antigen is as yet unknown. This entry is derived from a study of T cell responses to AZD1222 COVID-19 vaccine. The CDR3 sequence is 15 residues long. The V gene's germline CDR1 is PRHDT and CDR2 FYEKMQ (reference sequence). The V gene lost 2 bases and the J gene lost 0 bases, with 9 bases spanning the gap. Whole-study findings and limits: The donors showed a predominance of white British ancestry and of females, with possible underestimation of clonal diversity.

This table comes from immunoSEQ multiplex PCR, and its TCRdb copy is limited to in-frame clones, with some not included. The sample lists about 110,000 clones; about 85% were seen once. The TCR originated in an adult in good health. The chain carries TRBV13 and TRBJ2-3; tentative D call: TRBD2 (6 bases). Sequences were derived from peripheral blood, sampled on day 0 of AZD1222 vaccination. As DNA, the CDR3 is TGTGCCAGCAGCTTAAGCGGGCGTAGCACAGATACGCAGTATTTT. Protein product: CASSLSGRSTDTQYF.